This T cell receptor (beta chain) was recorded in a study of blood T cells in healthy people across ages. Together with a sample-barcoded 5' primer, a J-beta primer mix was included in a second PCR lasting roughly 6 to 12 cycles. A 12-random-nucleotide template-switch adaptor tagged each cDNA molecule. TCRdb processed the 5' RACE reads anew with MiXCR; each CDR3 protein has one entry. Of roughly 1.5 million distinct CDR3 sequences detected, approximately 42% appear once; the ten largest clones hold more than 4%. This CDR3 is 13 amino acids long. CDR1 and CDR2 (germline): SGDLS, YYNGEE. With regard to this clonotype: Germline and junction disagree at one end, which may indicate a read error.

This TCR derives from a woman under 30 in good health. The sample taken for sequencing was blood. The chain recombines TRBV9 with TRBJ1-2; no clear D. The CDR3 nucleotides read TGTGCCAGCAGCGTGGATCAGAACTATGGCCACACCTTC. Its translation: CASSVDQNYGHTF.